These 5 T cell receptor beta chains came from one sample sequenced in a study of blood T cell repertoires in COVID-19. Generated by immunoSEQ multiplex PCR, the TCRdb table keeps only in-frame clones and is missing some. This sample carries 150,000 to 160,000 clones, 75% to 90% of them seen once, and the ten largest clones take 0.5% to 0.65%. Sequenced input: peripheral blood. These receptors were taken from a man aged 60 to 69 with acute or convalescent COVID-19.

This clone turned up a few times. The gene calls are TRBV15 and TRBJ1-5; a weak D match, TRBD1 (6 bases). Germline V gene data show CDR1 as LNHNV and CDR2 as YYDKDF (reference sequence). This CDR3 is 16 amino acids long. V was pared by 5 bases and J by 0 bases, with 14 bases between. The CDR3 sequence is CATSPRRQVSNQPQHF. The CDR3 DNA reads TGTGCCACCAGCCCGCGGCGACAGGTTAGCAATCAGCCCCAGCATTTT. Drawing the rest from reference TRBV15 and TRBJ1-5, the complete variable domain is DAMVIQNPRYQVTQFGKPVTLSCSQTLNHNVMYWYQQKSSQAPKLLFHYYDKDFNNEADTPDNFQSRRPNTSFCFLDIRSPGLGDTAMYLCATSPRRQVSNQPQHFGDGTRLSIL.

This clone came up once. This sample also contains other DNA sequences that code for the same CDR3. This rearrangement joins TRBV11-2 to TRBJ1-1, with D maybe TRBD1 (5 bases). Looked up from germline, CDR1 is SGHAT and CDR2 is FQNNGV. Trimming took 0 bases from V and 0 from J, leaving 11 bases between them. The CDR3 is made up of 16 amino acids. The CDR3: CASSLDRVLMNTEAFF. DNA for the CDR3: TGTGCCAGCAGCTTAGACAGGGTTCTAATGAACACTGAAGCTTTCTTT.

The CDR3 DNA reads TGTGCCAGCAGCTTAAATCAGCGGGGGGGCCCGAATGAGCAGTTCTTC. It yields the protein CASSLNQRGGPNEQFF. V gene TRBV7-3 combines with J gene TRBJ2-1; 10 bases match TRBD2. Losses at the gene ends were 1 base for V and 7 bases for J; bases not matched to a gene: 7. Germline V gene sequence: CDR1 SGHTA, CDR2 FQGTGA. The CDR3 is 16 residues long.

This chain links TRBV11-3 with TRBJ2-5, with TRBD2 as a possible D gene (6 bases). Germline values: CDR1 SGHNT, CDR2 YENEEA. This CDR3 spans 15 amino acids. With 5 bases removed from V and 4 bases from J, the gap between germline ends came to 17 bases. DNA of the CDR3: TGTGCCAGCAGCCCGGGACTGTCCACCGGAGAGACCCAGTACTTC. It codes for CASSPGLSTGETQYF.

In this sample, this clone turned up a few times. In DNA, the CDR3 is TGTGCCAGCAGTTTGACAGGAGAAACTGAAGCTTTCTTT. Residues: CASSLTGETEAFF. This chain joins TRBV7-9 and TRBJ1-1; the D gene is possibly TRBD1 (6 bases). Between the trimmed V and J ends, which lost 6 bases and 5 bases, there was a span of 13 bases. CDR3 length equals 13 residues. Germline V gene sequence: CDR1 SEHNR, CDR2 FQNEAQ (reference sequence).